The rows below give T cell receptor beta chains drawn from one sample of a study of shared clonotypes between healthy human individuals. Clones were sequenced by immunoSEQ multiplex PCR, and TCRdb holds only the in-frame ones, with some missing. The sample has around 500,000 clones; around 80% are singletons. Sequencing input: PBMCs. The origin of the receptors is a woman aged 35 to 49 in good health. Some clones in this sample may be carry-over from other donors' samples. CDR3s include the opening cysteine and the closing phenylalanine or tryptophan. The D gene is left open where the match is weak. Size values are once, few and many counts, or a class for expanded clones, and some rows have none.

J gene: TRBJ2-5
V gene: TRBV11-2
clone size: NA
D gene: NA
CDR3 DNA: TGTGCCAGCAGCTTGAAGGGTGGGGATAAACAAGAGACCCAGTACTTC
CDR3 protein: CASSLKGGDKQETQYF

J gene: TRBJ1-1
V gene: TRBV30
clone size: NA
D gene: NA
CDR3 DNA: TGTGCCTGGACAGGGTGGCACCTTGAAGCTTTCTTT
CDR3 protein: CAWTGWHLEAFF

J gene: TRBJ2-4
V gene: TRBV29-1
clone size: NA
D gene: TRBD1
CDR3 DNA: TGCAGCTCTTGCTCGGGGAACCAGTTGGCCCGCAAACTGGACAGGGTAGACAAAAACATTCAGTACTTC
CDR3 protein: CSSCSGNQLARKLDRVDKNIQYF

J gene: TRBJ2-4
V gene: TRBV5-1
clone size: once
D gene: NA
CDR3 DNA: TGCGCCAGCAGCTTAGGACTAGCCAAAAACATTCAGTACTTC
CDR3 protein: CASSLGLAKNIQYF

J gene: TRBJ1-6
V gene: TRBV30
clone size: NA
D gene: TRBD1
CDR3 DNA: TGTGCCTGGAGTGCCACAGGGGATTCACCCCTCCACTTT
CDR3 protein: CAWSATGDSPLHF

J gene: TRBJ1-6
V gene: TRBV27
clone size: few
D gene: TRBD1
CDR3 DNA: TGTGCCAGCAGTTCCAGGACAGGGGGCTTTTCACCCCTCCACTTT
CDR3 protein: CASSSRTGGFSPLHF

J gene: TRBJ1-2
V gene: TRBV28
clone size: NA
D gene: TRBD1
CDR3 DNA: TGTGCCAGCAGTTCCCCGGGACAGAGCTACTATGGCTACACCTTC
CDR3 protein: CASSSPGQSYYGYTF

J gene: TRBJ2-7
V gene: TRBV15
clone size: NA
D gene: TRBD2
CDR3 DNA: TGTGCCACCAGCAGAGGGGCTAGCGGGAGTTGGGGCGAGCAGTACTTC
CDR3 protein: CATSRGASGSWGEQYF

J gene: TRBJ2-2
V gene: TRBV2
clone size: few
D gene: TRBD1
CDR3 DNA: TGTGCCAGCAGGGGACAGGGGGTCACCGGGGAGCTGTTTTTT
CDR3 protein: CASRGQGVTGELFF

J gene: TRBJ2-4
V gene: TRBV30
clone size: few
D gene: NA
CDR3 DNA: TGTGCCTGGGGACCCGGGACACCGGACATTCAGTACTTC
CDR3 protein: CAWGPGTPDIQYF

J gene: TRBJ1-2
V gene: TRBV10-3
clone size: many
D gene: NA
CDR3 DNA: TGTGCCATCAGAGCCGGGAACAGTAACTATGGCTACACCTTC
CDR3 protein: CAIRAGNSNYGYTF

J gene: TRBJ2-2
V gene: TRBV6-1
clone size: NA
D gene: NA
CDR3 DNA: TGTGCCAGCAGTCCGGGAATGGCGAACACCGGGGAGCTGTTTTTT
CDR3 protein: CASSPGMANTGELFF

J gene: TRBJ2-7
V gene: TRBV11-3
clone size: NA
D gene: NA
CDR3 DNA: TGTGCCAGCAGCTTAGATGGGAAAAGGGAATTGTACTTC
CDR3 protein: CASSLDGKRELYF

J gene: TRBJ1-4
V gene: TRBV5-4
clone size: NA
D gene: TRBD1
CDR3 DNA: TGTGCCAGCAGCTCCGGGACAGGGGTAGGACTCGGAGAAAAACTGTTTTTT
CDR3 protein: CASSSGTGVGLGEKLFF

J gene: TRBJ1-5
V gene: TRBV30
clone size: NA
D gene: NA
CDR3 DNA: TGTGCCTGGAGTGTGGATAGGGAAGGTCAGCCCCAGCATTTT
CDR3 protein: CAWSVDREGQPQHF

J gene: TRBJ2-2
V gene: TRBV30
clone size: NA
D gene: NA
CDR3 DNA: TGTGCCTGGAACGGCCCCACTCAGAGCGGGGAGCTGTTTTTT
CDR3 protein: CAWNGPTQSGELFF

J gene: TRBJ2-7
V gene: TRBV7-3
clone size: NA
D gene: TRBD2
CDR3 DNA: TGTGCCAGCAGCCTCGAGCGGGAAGGCGAGCAGTACTTC
CDR3 protein: CASSLEREGEQYF

J gene: TRBJ2-5
V gene: TRBV10-3
clone size: NA
D gene: NA
CDR3 DNA: TGTGCCATCAGTGCAGCGGGTGCCCAAGAGACCCAGTACTTC
CDR3 protein: CAISAAGAQETQYF

J gene: TRBJ2-7
V gene: TRBV11-2
clone size: NA
D gene: TRBD2
CDR3 DNA: TGTGCCAGCAGCTTCCTGACTAGCGGGAGTTACGAGCAGTACTTC
CDR3 protein: CASSFLTSGSYEQYF

J gene: TRBJ2-5
V gene: TRBV10-2
clone size: NA
D gene: NA
CDR3 DNA: TGCGCCAGCAGTGGGGACATAGGATGGGGAGAGACCCAGTACTTC
CDR3 protein: CASSGDIGWGETQYF

J gene: TRBJ1-4
V gene: TRBV10-3
clone size: NA
D gene: TRBD1
CDR3 DNA: TGTGCCATCAGGGACAGGGAAACTAATGAAAAACTGTTTTTT
CDR3 protein: CAIRDRETNEKLFF

J gene: TRBJ2-2
V gene: TRBV7-2
clone size: NA
D gene: NA
CDR3 DNA: TGCGCCAGCAGCCCTATACAGGGGAACACCGGGGAGCTGTTTTTT
CDR3 protein: CASSPIQGNTGELFF

J gene: TRBJ2-5
V gene: TRBV19
clone size: once
D gene: TRBD2
CDR3 DNA: TGTGCCAGTAGTCGAGGACTAGGGTACGAGACCCAGTACTTC
CDR3 protein: CASSRGLGYETQYF

J gene: TRBJ1-5
V gene: TRBV30
clone size: NA
D gene: NA
CDR3 DNA: TGTGCCTGGAGTATGGGGCTTAATCAGCCCCAGCATTTT
CDR3 protein: CAWSMGLNQPQHF

J gene: TRBJ1-1
V gene: TRBV11-2
clone size: NA
D gene: TRBD1
CDR3 DNA: TGTGCCAGCAGCTTAGTGGGCGGGACAGGGATTGGCGCTTTCTTT
CDR3 protein: CASSLVGGTGIGAFF

J gene: TRBJ2-2
V gene: TRBV14
clone size: NA
D gene: NA
CDR3 DNA: TGTGCCAGCAGCCCACACGAGCGGACGGGCATCGGGGAGCTGTTTTTT
CDR3 protein: CASSPHERTGIGELFF

J gene: TRBJ1-2
V gene: TRBV6-6
clone size: NA
D gene: NA
CDR3 DNA: TGTGCCAGCAGCTACCAGCCACAGGATAACTATGGCTACACCTTC
CDR3 protein: CASSYQPQDNYGYTF

J gene: TRBJ2-3
V gene: TRBV2
clone size: NA
D gene: NA
CDR3 DNA: TGTGCCAGCAGTGCCTCGCGCCGCGGTGCTGATACGCAGTATTTT
CDR3 protein: CASSASRRGADTQYF

J gene: TRBJ2-1
V gene: TRBV4-3
clone size: NA
D gene: NA
CDR3 DNA: TGCGCCAGCAGCCACTATCTCTCAATTAGCTCCTACAATGAGCAGTTCTTC
CDR3 protein: CASSHYLSISSYNEQFF

J gene: TRBJ1-2
V gene: TRBV29-1
clone size: few
D gene: NA
CDR3 DNA: TGCAGCGTTGAAAGCAGCGAGTCGAGCTATGGCTACACCTTC
CDR3 protein: CSVESSESSYGYTF

J gene: TRBJ2-3
V gene: TRBV28
clone size: NA
D gene: NA
CDR3 DNA: TGTGCCAGCAGTAGTGGGAGGGGGGATACGCAGTATTTT
CDR3 protein: CASSSGRGDTQYF

J gene: TRBJ2-3
V gene: TRBV13
clone size: NA
D gene: TRBD2
CDR3 DNA: TGTGCCAGCAGCCCGCCGGGACTAGCGGGAGGGCTGACAGATACGCAGTATTTT
CDR3 protein: CASSPPGLAGGLTDTQYF

J gene: TRBJ1-5
V gene: TRBV5-1
clone size: NA
D gene: NA
CDR3 DNA: TGCGCCAGCAGCATAAACAGGGAACAGCCCCAGCATTTT
CDR3 protein: CASSINREQPQHF

J gene: TRBJ2-5
V gene: TRBV11-2
clone size: NA
D gene: NA
CDR3 DNA: TGTGCCAGCAGCCCAGGTAGCTTGATCCGGGAGACCCAGTACTTC
CDR3 protein: CASSPGSLIRETQYF

J gene: TRBJ2-2
V gene: TRBV7-3
clone size: NA
D gene: TRBD2
CDR3 DNA: TGTGCCAGCAGCTTAACGGGGACTAGACTGAACACCGGGGAGCTGTTTTTT
CDR3 protein: CASSLTGTRLNTGELFF

J gene: TRBJ1-1
V gene: TRBV29-1
clone size: many
D gene: NA
CDR3 DNA: TGCAGCGTTAGCAGGGACTTGAACACTGAAGCTTTCTTT
CDR3 protein: CSVSRDLNTEAFF

J gene: TRBJ2-7
V gene: TRBV2
clone size: NA
D gene: TRBD2
CDR3 DNA: TGTGCCAGCAGGGGAGGGACTAGCACCGACGAGCAGTACTTC
CDR3 protein: CASRGGTSTDEQYF

J gene: TRBJ2-1
V gene: TRBV6-5
clone size: many
D gene: NA
CDR3 DNA: TGTGCCAGCAGTTACTCGGGCGGAGGCTCCTACAATGAGCAGTTCTTC
CDR3 protein: CASSYSGGGSYNEQFF

J gene: TRBJ2-3
V gene: TRBV9
clone size: NA
D gene: TRBD2
CDR3 DNA: TGTGCCAGCAGACCTAGCGGGAGTGGGTTCGATACGCAGTATTTT
CDR3 protein: CASRPSGSGFDTQYF

J gene: TRBJ2-1
V gene: TRBV11-2
clone size: NA
D gene: TRBD2
CDR3 DNA: TGTGCCAGCAGCTCAGTCACTAGCGGGAGTGGTGAGCAGTTCTTC
CDR3 protein: CASSSVTSGSGEQFF

J gene: TRBJ2-3
V gene: TRBV9
clone size: many
D gene: NA
CDR3 DNA: TGTGCCAGCAGCGTAGTAAAGGGGGACACAGATACGCAGTATTTT
CDR3 protein: CASSVVKGDTDTQYF

J gene: TRBJ2-7
V gene: TRBV7-8
clone size: NA
D gene: TRBD1
CDR3 DNA: TGTGCCAGCAGCTTAGCCTTCACCGGGACAGCCCGCCACGAGCAGTACTTC
CDR3 protein: CASSLAFTGTARHEQYF

J gene: TRBJ2-7
V gene: TRBV28
clone size: NA
D gene: TRBD2
CDR3 DNA: TGTGCCAGCGCAACTAGCGCTGTCTACGAGCAGTACTTC
CDR3 protein: CASATSAVYEQYF

J gene: TRBJ2-2
V gene: TRBV6-4
clone size: NA
D gene: TRBD1
CDR3 DNA: TGTGCCAGCAGTGCGGGACAGGGGGCCATCGGGGAGCTGTTTTTT
CDR3 protein: CASSAGQGAIGELFF

J gene: TRBJ1-1
V gene: TRBV10-1
clone size: few
D gene: NA
CDR3 DNA: TGCGCCAGCAGTGAGCCAGGGGAGAACACTGAAGCTTTCTTT
CDR3 protein: CASSEPGENTEAFF

J gene: TRBJ2-1
V gene: TRBV5-1
clone size: NA
D gene: TRBD2
CDR3 DNA: TGCGCCAGCAGCTTGAACCCTAGCGGGAGCAATGAGCAGTTCTTC
CDR3 protein: CASSLNPSGSNEQFF

J gene: TRBJ2-7
V gene: TRBV15
clone size: NA
D gene: NA
CDR3 DNA: TGTGCCACCAGCAGAGCCTTAGGCAGGGGCTCCTACGAGCAGTACTTC
CDR3 protein: CATSRALGRGSYEQYF

J gene: TRBJ2-7
V gene: TRBV7-2
clone size: NA
D gene: TRBD2
CDR3 DNA: TGTGCCAGCAGCTTAAGGACTAGCGGGAGATACGAGCAGTACTTC
CDR3 protein: CASSLRTSGRYEQYF

J gene: TRBJ1-5
V gene: TRBV6-1
clone size: NA
D gene: NA
CDR3 DNA: TGTGCCAGCAGTGAAGTTGGCATGGGCCTGGATCAGCCCCAGCATTTT
CDR3 protein: CASSEVGMGLDQPQHF

J gene: TRBJ1-5
V gene: TRBV7-8
clone size: NA
D gene: NA
CDR3 DNA: TGTGCCAGCAGCCTAGGGAGGGTTCAGCCCCAGCATTTT
CDR3 protein: CASSLGRVQPQHF